This entry describes one TCR beta chain. Its antigen is undetermined. Unstimulated PBMCs were sorted into CD3+CD4+ and CD3+CD8+ populations. This sample was taken from a study of T cell clones after liver transplantation. Whole-study context: As an antigen-independent comparator, third-party-reactive TCRbeta sequences came from pre-transplant mixed lymphocyte reactions. Tolerant meant at least one year fully off immunosuppression without liver enzymes above twice normal.

Generated by immunoSEQ multiplex PCR, the TCRdb table keeps only in-frame clones and is missing some. The sample consists of approximately 55,000 clones, 71% of them appearing once. This CDR3 comprises 17 residues. Germline lookup yields CDR1 SGHAT and CDR2 FQNNGV. V was pared by 1 base and J by 0 bases, with 15 bases between. General study points: Graft donor-reactive T cells may have migrated into the graft rather than being deleted.

This chain connects TRBV11-2 to TRBJ1-1; tentative D call: TRBD1 (6 bases). The sample here was CD4+ T cells from blood, taken before liver transplant. The receptor's source is a human donor who received a liver transplant. Here the CDR3 reads CASSLGLGGRMNTEAFF. DNA for the CDR3: TGTGCCAGCAGCTTAGGATTGGGGGGGCGGATGAACACTGAAGCTTTCTTT.